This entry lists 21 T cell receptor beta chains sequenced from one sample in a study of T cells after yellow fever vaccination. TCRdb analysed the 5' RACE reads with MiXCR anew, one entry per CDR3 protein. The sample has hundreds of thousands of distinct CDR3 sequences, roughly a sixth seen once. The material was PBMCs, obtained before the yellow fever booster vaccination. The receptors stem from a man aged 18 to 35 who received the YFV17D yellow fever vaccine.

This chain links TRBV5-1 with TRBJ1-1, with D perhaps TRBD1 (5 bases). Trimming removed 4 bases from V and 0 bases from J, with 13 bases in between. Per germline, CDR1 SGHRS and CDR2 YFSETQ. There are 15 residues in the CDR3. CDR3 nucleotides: TGCGCCAGCAGCGTCAGAGGGGACTTGAACACTGAAGCTTTCTTT. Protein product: CASSVRGDLNTEAFF.

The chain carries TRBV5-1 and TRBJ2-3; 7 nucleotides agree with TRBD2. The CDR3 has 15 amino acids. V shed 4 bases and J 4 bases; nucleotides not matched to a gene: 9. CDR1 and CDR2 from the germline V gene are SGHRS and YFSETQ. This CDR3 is CASSPGRGKSDTQYF. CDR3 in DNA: TGCGCCAGCAGCCCGGGGAGGGGAAAGTCAGATACGCAGTATTTT.

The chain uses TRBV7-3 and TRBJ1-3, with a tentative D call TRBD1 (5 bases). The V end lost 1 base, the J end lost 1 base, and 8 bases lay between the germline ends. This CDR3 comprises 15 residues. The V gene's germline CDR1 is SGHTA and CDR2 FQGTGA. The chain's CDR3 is CASSLSGGSGNTIYF. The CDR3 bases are TGTGCCAGCAGCTTAAGTGGGGGTTCTGGAAACACCATATATTTT. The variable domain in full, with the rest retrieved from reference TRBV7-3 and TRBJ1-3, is GAGVSQTPSNKVTEKGKYVELRCDPISGHTALYWYRQSLGQGPEFLIYFQGTGAADDSGLPNDRFFAVRPEGSVSTLKIQRTERGDSAVYLCASSLSGGSGNTIYFGEGSWLTVV.

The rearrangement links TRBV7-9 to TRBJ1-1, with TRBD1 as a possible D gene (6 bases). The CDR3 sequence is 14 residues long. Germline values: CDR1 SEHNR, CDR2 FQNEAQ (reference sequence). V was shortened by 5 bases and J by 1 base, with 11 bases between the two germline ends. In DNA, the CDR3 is TGTGCCAGCAGCATAAGGGGACAGAACACTGAAGCTTTCTTT. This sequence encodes CASSIRGQNTEAFF.

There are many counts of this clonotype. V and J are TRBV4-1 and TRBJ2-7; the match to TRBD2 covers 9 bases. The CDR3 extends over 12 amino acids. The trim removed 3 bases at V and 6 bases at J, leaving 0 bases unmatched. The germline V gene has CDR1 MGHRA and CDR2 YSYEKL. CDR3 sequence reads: CASSQGLAEQYF. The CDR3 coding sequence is TGCGCCAGCAGCCAGGGACTAGCCGAGCAGTACTTC.

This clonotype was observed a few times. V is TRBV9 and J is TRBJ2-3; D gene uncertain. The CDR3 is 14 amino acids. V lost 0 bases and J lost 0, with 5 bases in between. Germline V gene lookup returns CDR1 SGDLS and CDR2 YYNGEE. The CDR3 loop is CASSVVSSTDTQYF. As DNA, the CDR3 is TGTGCCAGCAGCGTAGTCAGTAGCACAGATACGCAGTATTTT.

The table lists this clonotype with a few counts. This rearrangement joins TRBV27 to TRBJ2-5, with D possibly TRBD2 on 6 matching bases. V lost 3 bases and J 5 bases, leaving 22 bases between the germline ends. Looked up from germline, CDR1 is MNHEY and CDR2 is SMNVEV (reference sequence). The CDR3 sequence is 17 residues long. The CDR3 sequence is CASSFYPPRWGDETQYF. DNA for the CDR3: TGTGCCAGCAGTTTCTACCCACCCCGGTGGGGGGATGAGACCCAGTACTTC.

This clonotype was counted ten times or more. The CDR3 reads CASRDREDQPQHF. The CDR3 DNA sequence: TGTGCCAGCAGAGACAGGGAGGATCAGCCCCAGCATTTT. V usage is TRBV6-5 and J usage is TRBJ1-5, with 7 bases matching TRBD1. CDR1 MNHEY and CDR2 SVGAGI come from the germline V gene. The CDR3 is 13 amino acids. J was trimmed by 5 bases and V by 6 bases; bases with no gene match: 4.

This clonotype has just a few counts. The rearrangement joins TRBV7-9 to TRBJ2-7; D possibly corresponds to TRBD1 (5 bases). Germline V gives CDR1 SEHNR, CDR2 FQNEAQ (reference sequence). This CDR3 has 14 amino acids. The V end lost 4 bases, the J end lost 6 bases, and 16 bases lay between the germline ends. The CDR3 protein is CASSSTTGLSEQYV. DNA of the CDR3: TGTGCCAGCAGCTCCACTACAGGTCTCTCCGAGCAGTACGTC.

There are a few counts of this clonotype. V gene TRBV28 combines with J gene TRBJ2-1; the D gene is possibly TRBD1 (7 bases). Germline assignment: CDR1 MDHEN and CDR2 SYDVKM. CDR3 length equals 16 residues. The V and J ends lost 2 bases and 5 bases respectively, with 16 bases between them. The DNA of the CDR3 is TGTGCCAGCAGTTTAGTGAGGAGGGACAGAAACAATGAGCAGTTCTTC. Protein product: CASSLVRRDRNNEQFF.

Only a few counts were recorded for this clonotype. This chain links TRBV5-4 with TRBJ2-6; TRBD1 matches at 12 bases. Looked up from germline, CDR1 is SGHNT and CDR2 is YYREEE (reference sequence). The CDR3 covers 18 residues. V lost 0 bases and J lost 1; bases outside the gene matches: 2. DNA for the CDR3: TGTGCCAGCAGCTTGGCGGGACAGGGGGCTTCTGGGGCCAACGTCCTGACTTTC. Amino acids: CASSLAGQGASGANVLTF.

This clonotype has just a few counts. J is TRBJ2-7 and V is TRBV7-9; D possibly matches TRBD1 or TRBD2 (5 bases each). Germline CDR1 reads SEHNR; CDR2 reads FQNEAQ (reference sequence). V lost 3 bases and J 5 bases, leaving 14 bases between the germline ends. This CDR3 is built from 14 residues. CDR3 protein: CASSFGQGVNEQYF. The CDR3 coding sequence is TGTGCCAGCAGCTTCGGGCAGGGAGTTAACGAGCAGTACTTC.

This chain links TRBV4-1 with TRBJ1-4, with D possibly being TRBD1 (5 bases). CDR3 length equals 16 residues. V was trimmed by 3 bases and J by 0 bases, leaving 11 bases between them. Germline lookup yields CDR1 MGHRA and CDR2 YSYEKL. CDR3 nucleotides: TGCGCCAGCAGCCATGGGGACCGCTCAACTAATGAAAAACTGTTTTTT. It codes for CASSHGDRSTNEKLFF.

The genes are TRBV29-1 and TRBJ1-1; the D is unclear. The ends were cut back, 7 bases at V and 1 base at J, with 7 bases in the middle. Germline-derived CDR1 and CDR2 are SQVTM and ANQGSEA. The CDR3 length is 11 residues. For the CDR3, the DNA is TGCAGCGGGCAGAAGAACACTGAAGCTTTCTTT. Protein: CSGQKNTEAFF.

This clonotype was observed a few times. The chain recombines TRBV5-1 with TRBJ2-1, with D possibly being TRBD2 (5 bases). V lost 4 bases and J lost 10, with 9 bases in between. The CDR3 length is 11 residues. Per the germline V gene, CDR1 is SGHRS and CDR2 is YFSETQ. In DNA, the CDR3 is TGCGCCAGCAGCGAGAGACTAGAGCAGTTCTTC. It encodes CASSERLEQFF.

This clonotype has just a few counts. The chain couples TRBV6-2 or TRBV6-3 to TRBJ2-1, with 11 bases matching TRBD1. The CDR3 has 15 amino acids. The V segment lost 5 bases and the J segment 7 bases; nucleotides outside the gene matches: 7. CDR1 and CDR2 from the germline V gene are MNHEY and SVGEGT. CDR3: CASSKPGQGVNEQFF. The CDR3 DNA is TGTGCCAGCAGTAAACCGGGACAGGGGGTTAATGAGCAGTTCTTC.

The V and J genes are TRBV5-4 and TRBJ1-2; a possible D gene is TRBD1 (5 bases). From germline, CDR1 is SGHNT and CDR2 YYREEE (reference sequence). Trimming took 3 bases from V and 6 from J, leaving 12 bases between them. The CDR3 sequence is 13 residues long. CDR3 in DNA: TGTGCCAGCAGCTCTGTGGGGCAGGATGGCTACACCTTC. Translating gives CASSSVGQDGYTF.

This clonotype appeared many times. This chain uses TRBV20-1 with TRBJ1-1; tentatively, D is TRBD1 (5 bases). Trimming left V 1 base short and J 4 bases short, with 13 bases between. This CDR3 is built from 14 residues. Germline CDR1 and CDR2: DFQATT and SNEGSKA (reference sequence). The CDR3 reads CSARGSRGTTEAFF. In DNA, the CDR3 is TGCAGTGCTAGAGGCAGTCGGGGCACCACTGAAGCTTTCTTT.

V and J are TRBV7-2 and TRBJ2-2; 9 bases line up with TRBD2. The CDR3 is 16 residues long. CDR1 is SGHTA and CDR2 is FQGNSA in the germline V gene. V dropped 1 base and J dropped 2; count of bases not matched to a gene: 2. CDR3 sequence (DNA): TGTGCCAGCAGCTTAGGACTAGCGGTCAACACCGGGGAGCTGTTTTTT. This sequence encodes CASSLGLAVNTGELFF.

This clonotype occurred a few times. CDR3 coding DNA: TGTGCCAGCAGCGGCCGCGGGGCGCGCACTGAAGCTTTCTTT. Translating it yields CASSGRGARTEAFF. The chain employs TRBV9 and TRBJ1-1, with a tentative D call TRBD1 (5 bases). The germline V and J ends were trimmed by 3 bases and 4 bases, with 13 bases remaining between them. Germline V gene data show CDR1 as SGDLS and CDR2 as YYNGEE. The CDR3 consists of 14 residues.

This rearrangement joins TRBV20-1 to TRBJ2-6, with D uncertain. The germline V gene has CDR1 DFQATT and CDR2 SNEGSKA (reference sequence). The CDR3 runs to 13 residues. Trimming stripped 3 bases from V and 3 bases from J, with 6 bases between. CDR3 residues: CSASGFGANVLTF. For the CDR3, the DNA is TGCAGTGCTAGCGGCTTTGGGGCCAACGTCCTGACTTTC.